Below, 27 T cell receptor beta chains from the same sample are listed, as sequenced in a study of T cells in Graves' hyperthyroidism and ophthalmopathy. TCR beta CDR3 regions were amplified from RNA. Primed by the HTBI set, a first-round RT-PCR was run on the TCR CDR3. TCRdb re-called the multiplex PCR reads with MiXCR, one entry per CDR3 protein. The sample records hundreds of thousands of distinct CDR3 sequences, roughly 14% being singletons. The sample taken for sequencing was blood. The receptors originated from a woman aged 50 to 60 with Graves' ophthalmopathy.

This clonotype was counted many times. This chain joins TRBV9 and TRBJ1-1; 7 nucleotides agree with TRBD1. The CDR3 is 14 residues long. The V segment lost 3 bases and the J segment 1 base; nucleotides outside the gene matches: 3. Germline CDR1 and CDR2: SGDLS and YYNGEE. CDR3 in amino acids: CASSAGDRNTEAFF. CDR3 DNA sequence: TGTGCCAGCAGCGCTGGGGACAGGAACACTGAAGCTTTCTTT. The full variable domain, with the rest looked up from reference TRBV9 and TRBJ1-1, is DSGVTQTPKHLITATGQRVTLRCSPRSGDLSVYWYQQSLDQGLQFLIQYYNGEERAKGNILERFSAQQFPDLHSELNLSSLELGDSALYFCASSAGDRNTEAFFGQGTRLTVV.

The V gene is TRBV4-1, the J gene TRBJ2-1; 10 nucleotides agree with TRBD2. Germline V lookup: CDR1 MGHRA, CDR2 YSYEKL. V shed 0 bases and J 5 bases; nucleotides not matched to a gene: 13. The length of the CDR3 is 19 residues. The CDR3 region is CASSQDFWQREGRDNEQFF. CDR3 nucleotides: TGCGCCAGCAGCCAAGACTTTTGGCAGCGGGAGGGCCGGGACAATGAGCAGTTCTTC.

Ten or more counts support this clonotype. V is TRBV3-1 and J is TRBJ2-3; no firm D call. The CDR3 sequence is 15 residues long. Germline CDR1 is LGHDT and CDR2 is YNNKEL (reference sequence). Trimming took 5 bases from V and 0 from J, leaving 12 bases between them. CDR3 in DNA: TGTGCCAGCAGCTTCACTCCCCTGAGCACAGATACGCAGTATTTT. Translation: CASSFTPLSTDTQYF.

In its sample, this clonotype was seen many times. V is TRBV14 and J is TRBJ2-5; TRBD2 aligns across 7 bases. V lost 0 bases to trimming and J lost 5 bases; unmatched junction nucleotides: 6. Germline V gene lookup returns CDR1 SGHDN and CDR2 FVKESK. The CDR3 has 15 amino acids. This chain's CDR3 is CASSQDRGSGETQYF. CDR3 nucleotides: TGTGCCAGCAGCCAAGATCGCGGGAGTGGTGAGACCCAGTACTTC.

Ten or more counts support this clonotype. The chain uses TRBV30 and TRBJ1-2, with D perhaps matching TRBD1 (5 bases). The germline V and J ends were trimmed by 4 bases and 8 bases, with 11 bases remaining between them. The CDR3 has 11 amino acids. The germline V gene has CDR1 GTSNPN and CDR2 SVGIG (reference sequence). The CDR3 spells CAWKYRQGYTF. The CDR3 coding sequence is TGTGCCTGGAAATACAGGCAAGGCTACACCTTC. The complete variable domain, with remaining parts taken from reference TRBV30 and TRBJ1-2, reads SQTIHQWPATLVQPVGSPLSLECTVEGTSNPNLYWYRQAAGRGLQLLFYSVGIGQISSEVPQNLSASRPQDRQFILSSKKLLLSDSGFYLCAWKYRQGYTFGSGTRLTVV.

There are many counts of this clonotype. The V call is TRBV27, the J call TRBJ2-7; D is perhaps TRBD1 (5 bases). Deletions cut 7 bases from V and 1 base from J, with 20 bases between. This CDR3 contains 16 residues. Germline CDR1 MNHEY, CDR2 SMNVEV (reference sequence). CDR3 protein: CASNPSFGQTSYEQYF. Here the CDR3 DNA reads TGTGCCAGCAACCCGAGCTTCGGACAAACGTCCTACGAGCAGTACTTC.

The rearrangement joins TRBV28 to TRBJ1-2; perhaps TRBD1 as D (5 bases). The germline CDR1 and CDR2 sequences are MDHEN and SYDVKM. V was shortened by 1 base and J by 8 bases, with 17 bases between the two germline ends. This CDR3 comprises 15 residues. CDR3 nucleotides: TGTGCCAGCAGTTTATCCCATGGGGGTCGGAGAGGCTACACCTTC. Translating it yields CASSLSHGGRRGYTF.

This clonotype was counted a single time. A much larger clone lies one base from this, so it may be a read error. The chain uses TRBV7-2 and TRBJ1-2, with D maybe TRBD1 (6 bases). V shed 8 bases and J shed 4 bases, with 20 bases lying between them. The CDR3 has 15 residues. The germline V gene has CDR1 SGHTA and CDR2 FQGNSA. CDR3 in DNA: TGTGCCAGCGGCTGGTCAGGGGCCCTGTCCTATGGCTACACCTTC. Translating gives CASGWSGALSYGYTF.

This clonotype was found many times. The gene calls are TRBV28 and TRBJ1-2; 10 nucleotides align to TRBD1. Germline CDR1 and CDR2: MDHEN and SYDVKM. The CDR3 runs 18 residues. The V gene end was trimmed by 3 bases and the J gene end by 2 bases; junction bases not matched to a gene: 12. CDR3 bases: TGTGCCAGCAGTTTTGAATCTCTTCCGGGACAGGGGAACTATGGCTACACCTTC. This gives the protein CASSFESLPGQGNYGYTF.

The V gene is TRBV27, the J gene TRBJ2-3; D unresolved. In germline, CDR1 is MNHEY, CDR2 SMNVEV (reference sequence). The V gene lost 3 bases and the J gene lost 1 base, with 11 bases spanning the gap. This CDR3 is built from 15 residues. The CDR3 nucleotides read TGTGCCAGCAGTTTTGTAGAGTTGCGCACAGATACGCAGTATTTT. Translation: CASSFVELRTDTQYF.

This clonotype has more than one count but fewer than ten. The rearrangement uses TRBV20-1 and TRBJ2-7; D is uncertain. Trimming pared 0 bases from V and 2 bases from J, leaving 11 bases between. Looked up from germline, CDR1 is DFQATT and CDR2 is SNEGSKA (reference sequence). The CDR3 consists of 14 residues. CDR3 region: CSARDGDITYEQYF. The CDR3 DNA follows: TGCAGTGCTAGAGACGGAGACATCACCTACGAGCAGTACTTC.

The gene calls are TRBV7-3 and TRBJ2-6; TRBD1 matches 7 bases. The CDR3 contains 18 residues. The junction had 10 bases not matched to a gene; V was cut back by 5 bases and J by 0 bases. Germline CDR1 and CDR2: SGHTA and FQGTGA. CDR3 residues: CASSVRGILNSGANVLTF. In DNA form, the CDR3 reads TGTGCCAGCAGCGTCAGGGGGATACTAAACTCTGGGGCCAACGTCCTGACTTTC.

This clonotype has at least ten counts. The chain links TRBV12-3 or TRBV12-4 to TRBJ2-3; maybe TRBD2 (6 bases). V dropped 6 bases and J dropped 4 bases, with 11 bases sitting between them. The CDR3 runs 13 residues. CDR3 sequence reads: CASSLSSADTQYF. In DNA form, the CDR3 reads TGTGCCAGCAGCCTATCTAGCGCAGATACGCAGTATTTT.

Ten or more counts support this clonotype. The CDR3 sequence is CASSRGDEQFF. CDR3 DNA sequence: TGTGCCAGCAGCCGCGGGGATGAGCAGTTCTTC. V and J are TRBV28 and TRBJ2-1; tentative D call: TRBD2 (6 bases). Trimming left V 6 bases short and J 8 bases short, with 8 bases between. The germline CDR1 and CDR2 sequences are MDHEN and SYDVKM. The CDR3 loop spans 11 amino acids.

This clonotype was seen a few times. For the CDR3, the DNA is TGTGCCAGCAGCAAAACAGCAGGGGGAAGGACTGAAGCTTTCTTT. Amino acid sequence: CASSKTAGGRTEAFF. V and J are TRBV7-3 and TRBJ1-1; 7 nucleotides agree with TRBD1. The germline gives CDR1 SGHTA, CDR2 FQGTGA. CDR3 length: 15 amino acids. Trimming cost V 5 bases and J 5 bases; bases outside gene matches: 11.

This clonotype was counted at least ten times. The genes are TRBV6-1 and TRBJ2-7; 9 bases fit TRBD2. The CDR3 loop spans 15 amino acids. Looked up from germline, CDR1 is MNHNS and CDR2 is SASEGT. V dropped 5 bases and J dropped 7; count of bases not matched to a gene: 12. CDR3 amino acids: CASSQLAGPLKEQYF. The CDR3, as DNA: TGTGCCAGCAGTCAACTAGCGGGCCCTCTTAAAGAGCAGTACTTC.

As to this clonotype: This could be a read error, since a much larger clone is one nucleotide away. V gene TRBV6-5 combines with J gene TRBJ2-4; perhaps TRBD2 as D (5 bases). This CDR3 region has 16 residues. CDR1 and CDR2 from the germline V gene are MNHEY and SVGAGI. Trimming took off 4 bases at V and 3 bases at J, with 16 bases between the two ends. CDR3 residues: CASSFAETGSKNIQYF. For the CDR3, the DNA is TGTGCCAGCAGTTTCGCAGAGACGGGAAGCAAAAACATTCAGTACTTC.

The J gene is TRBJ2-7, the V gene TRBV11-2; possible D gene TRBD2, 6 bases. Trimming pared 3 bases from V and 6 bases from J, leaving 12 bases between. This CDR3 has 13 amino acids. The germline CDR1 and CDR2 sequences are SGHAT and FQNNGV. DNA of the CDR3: TGTGCCAGCAGCTTTCGGGCGCGGGGCGAGCAGTACTTC. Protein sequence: CASSFRARGEQYF. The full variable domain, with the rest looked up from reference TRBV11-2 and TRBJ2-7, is EAGVAQSPRYKIIEKRQSVAFWCNPISGHATLYWYQQILGQGPKLLIQFQNNGVVDDSQLPKDRFSAERLKGVDSTLKIQPAKLEDSAVYLCASSFRARGEQYFGPGTRLTVT.

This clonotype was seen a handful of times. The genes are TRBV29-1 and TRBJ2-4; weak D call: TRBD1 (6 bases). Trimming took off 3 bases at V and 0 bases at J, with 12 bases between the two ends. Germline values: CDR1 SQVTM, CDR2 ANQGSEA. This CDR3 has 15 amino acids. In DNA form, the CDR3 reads TGCAGCGTTGAGGGACAAGATTTAGCCAAAAACATTCAGTACTTC. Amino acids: CSVEGQDLAKNIQYF.

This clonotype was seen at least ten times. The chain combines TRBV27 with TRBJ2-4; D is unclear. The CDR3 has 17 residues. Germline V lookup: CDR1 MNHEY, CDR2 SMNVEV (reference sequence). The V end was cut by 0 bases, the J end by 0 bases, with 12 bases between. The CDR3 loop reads CASSLSGIQGAKNIQYF. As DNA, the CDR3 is TGTGCCAGCAGTTTATCGGGGATCCAAGGAGCCAAAAACATTCAGTACTTC.

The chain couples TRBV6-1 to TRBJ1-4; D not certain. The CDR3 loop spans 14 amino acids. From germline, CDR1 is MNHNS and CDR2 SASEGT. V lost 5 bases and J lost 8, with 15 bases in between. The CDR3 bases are TGTGCCAGCAGTTTGGACCCAACTTACGAAAAACTGTTTTTT. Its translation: CASSLDPTYEKLFF.

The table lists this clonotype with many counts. The CDR3: CASSLTTGSGEKLFF. DNA for the CDR3: TGTGCCAGCAGCTTAACCACAGGGAGTGGGGAAAAACTGTTTTTT. The genes are TRBV11-2 and TRBJ1-4; maybe TRBD1 (6 bases). From germline, CDR1 is SGHAT and CDR2 FQNNGV. V lost 2 bases to trimming and J lost 8 bases, with 15 bases between them. This CDR3 comprises 15 residues.

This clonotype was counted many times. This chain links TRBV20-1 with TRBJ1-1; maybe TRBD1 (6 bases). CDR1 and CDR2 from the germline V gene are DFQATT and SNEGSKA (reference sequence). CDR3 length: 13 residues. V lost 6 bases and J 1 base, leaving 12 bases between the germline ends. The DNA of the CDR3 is TGCAGTGCGGAAAGGGGGGCGAACACTGAAGCTTTCTTT. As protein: CSAERGANTEAFF.

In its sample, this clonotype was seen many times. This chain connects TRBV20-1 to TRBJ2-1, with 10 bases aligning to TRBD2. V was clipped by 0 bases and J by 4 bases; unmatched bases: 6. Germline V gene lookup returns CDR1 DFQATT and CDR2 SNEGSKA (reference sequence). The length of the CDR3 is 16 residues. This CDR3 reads CSARDELAGEYNEQFF. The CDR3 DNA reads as TGCAGTGCTAGAGACGAGCTAGCGGGAGAGTACAATGAGCAGTTCTTC.

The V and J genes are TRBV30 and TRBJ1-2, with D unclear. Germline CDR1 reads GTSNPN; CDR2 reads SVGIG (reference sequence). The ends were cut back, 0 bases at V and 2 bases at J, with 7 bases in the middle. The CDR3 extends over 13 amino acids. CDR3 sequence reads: CAWSVDRNYGYTF. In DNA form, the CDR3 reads TGTGCCTGGAGTGTAGACCGGAACTATGGCTACACCTTC.

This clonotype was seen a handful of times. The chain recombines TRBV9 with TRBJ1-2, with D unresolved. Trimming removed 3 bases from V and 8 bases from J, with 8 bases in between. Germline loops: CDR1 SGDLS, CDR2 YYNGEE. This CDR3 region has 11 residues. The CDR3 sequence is CASSGVEGYTF. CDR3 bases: TGTGCCAGCAGCGGAGTAGAGGGCTACACCTTC. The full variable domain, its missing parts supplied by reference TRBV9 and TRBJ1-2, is DSGVTQTPKHLITATGQRVTLRCSPRSGDLSVYWYQQSLDQGLQFLIQYYNGEERAKGNILERFSAQQFPDLHSELNLSSLELGDSALYFCASSGVEGYTFGSGTRLTVV.

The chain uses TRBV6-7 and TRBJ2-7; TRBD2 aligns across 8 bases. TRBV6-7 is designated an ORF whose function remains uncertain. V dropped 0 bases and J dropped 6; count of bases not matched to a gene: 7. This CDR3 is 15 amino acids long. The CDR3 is CASSYSRWTSFEQYF. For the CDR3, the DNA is TGTGCCAGCAGTTACTCGAGATGGACTAGCTTCGAGCAGTACTTC.